This entry concerns a single T cell receptor (beta chain). Seattle's cohort entered during active infection and was followed longitudinally. The protocol was immunoSEQ multiplex PCR, while the TCRdb copy is restricted to in-frame clones and leaves out a portion. The sample shows fewer than 200,000 clones, 81% of them seen only once. The sample is drawn from a study of blood T cell repertoires in COVID-19. CDR1 SNHLY and CDR2 FYNNEI come from the germline V gene. The germline V and J ends were trimmed by 1 base and 3 bases, with 13 bases remaining between them. This CDR3 is built from 15 residues. The chain joins TRBV2 to TRBJ2-7, with D tentatively TRBD2 (7 bases). This receptor was obtained from a woman older than 75 with COVID-19, enrolled during active disease. The sequenced sample consisted of peripheral blood. CDR3 residues: CASSEGEGVFYEQYF. The DNA for the CDR3 is TGTGCCAGCAGTGAAGGGGAGGGGGTGTTCTACGAGCAGTACTTC.